Following are 8 T cell receptor beta chains from one sample sequenced in a study of blood T cell repertoires in COVID-19. Assay used: immunoSEQ multiplex PCR; TCRdb lists only in-frame clones, some missing. The data show 55,000 or so clones, about four fifths seen once. Sequenced: peripheral blood. These receptors were taken from a human donor in a cohort sampled during active or convalescent COVID-19.

This chain links TRBV2 with TRBJ1-2, with D unclear. V lost 0 bases to trimming and J lost 3 bases, with 20 bases between them. The CDR3 is made up of 18 amino acids. Germline V CDR1 and CDR2: SNHLY, FYNNEI. The CDR3, as DNA: TGTGCCAGCAGTGAAGCGGTTCGGGAGCTGTTTGGGGACTATGGCTACACCTTC. Its protein is CASSEAVRELFGDYGYTF.

The J gene is TRBJ1-4, the V gene TRBV19; the D is unclear. The germline gives CDR1 LNHDA, CDR2 SQIVND (reference sequence). Trimming left V 5 bases short and J 2 bases short, with 9 bases between. The CDR3 is 14 amino acids. The CDR3 nucleotides read TGTGCCAGTAGTGTAAGGAGTACTAATGAAAAACTGTTTTTT. This encodes CASSVRSTNEKLFF.

The rearrangement uses TRBV18 and TRBJ2-5; D uncertain. This CDR3 is built from 12 residues. V shed 3 bases and J shed 5 bases, with 7 bases lying between them. In germline, CDR1 is KGHSH, CDR2 LQKENI. In DNA form, the CDR3 reads TGTGCCAGCTCACCGTCCGGGGAGACCCAGTACTTC. It specifies CASSPSGETQYF.

This clone was recorded a few times. The chain combines TRBV11-1 with TRBJ1-6; TRBD1 matches at 7 bases. The germline V gene encodes CDR1 SGHAT and CDR2 FQDESV (reference sequence). This CDR3 spans 16 amino acids. The V and J ends lost 7 bases and 7 bases, in that order; junction bases with no gene match: 13. The CDR3 sequence is CASTYDRDSLNSPLHF. CDR3 in DNA: TGTGCCAGCACCTACGACCGGGACAGTTTGAATTCACCCCTCCACTTT.

The chain is built from TRBV24-1 and TRBJ2-2; TRBD1 matches 7 bases. CDR1 and CDR2 (germline): KGHDR, SFDVKD. The length of the CDR3 is 16 residues. Trimming took 3 bases from V and 1 from J; bases not matched to a gene: 4. For the CDR3, the DNA is TGTGCCACCAGTGATCCCCGGACAGGGAACACCGGGGAGCTGTTTTTT. Translating gives CATSDPRTGNTGELFF.

The chain recombines TRBV3-1 (or the pseudogene TRBV3-2) with TRBJ1-1, with D possibly being TRBD1 (5 bases). The length of the CDR3 is 15 residues. Germline lookup yields CDR1 LGHDT and CDR2 YNNKEL (reference sequence). The V and J ends lost 1 base and 0 bases respectively, with 9 bases between them. In DNA form, the CDR3 reads TGTGCCAGCAGCCAAGTGGCAGGGTTGAACACTGAAGCTTTCTTT. Encoded protein: CASSQVAGLNTEAFF.

The rearrangement uses TRBV7-9 and TRBJ2-7; D uncertain. Germline V gene sequence: CDR1 SEHNR, CDR2 FQNEAQ (reference sequence). Trimming removed 1 base from V and 1 base from J, with 8 bases in between. The CDR3 length is 14 residues. CDR3 protein: CASSLGATSYEQYF. The CDR3 DNA reads TGTGCCAGCAGCTTAGGGGCCACTTCCTACGAGCAGTACTTC.

The chain couples TRBV6-5 to TRBJ2-5; D possibly corresponds to TRBD1 (5 bases). Germline assignment: CDR1 MNHEY and CDR2 SVGAGI. This CDR3 spans 12 amino acids. The V end was cut by 4 bases, the J end by 6 bases, with 9 bases between. The CDR3 loop is CASSLGVKTQYF. CDR3 DNA: TGTGCCAGCAGTTTAGGGGTGAAGACCCAGTACTTC.